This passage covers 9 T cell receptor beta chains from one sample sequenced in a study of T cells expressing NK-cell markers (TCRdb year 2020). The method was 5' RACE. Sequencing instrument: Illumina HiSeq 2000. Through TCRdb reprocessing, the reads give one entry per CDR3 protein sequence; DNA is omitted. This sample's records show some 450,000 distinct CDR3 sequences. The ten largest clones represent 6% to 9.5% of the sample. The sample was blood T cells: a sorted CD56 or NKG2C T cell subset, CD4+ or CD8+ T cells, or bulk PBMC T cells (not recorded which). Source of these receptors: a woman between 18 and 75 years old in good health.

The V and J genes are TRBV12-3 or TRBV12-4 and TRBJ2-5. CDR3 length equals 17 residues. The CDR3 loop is CASSLSDSRGYQETQYF.

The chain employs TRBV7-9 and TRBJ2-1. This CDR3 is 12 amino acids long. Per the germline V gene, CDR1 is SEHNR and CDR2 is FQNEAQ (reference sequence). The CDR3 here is CASSSMRGEQFF.

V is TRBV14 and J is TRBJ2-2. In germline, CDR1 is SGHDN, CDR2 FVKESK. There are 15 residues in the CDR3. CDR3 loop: CASSQGVTNTGELFF.

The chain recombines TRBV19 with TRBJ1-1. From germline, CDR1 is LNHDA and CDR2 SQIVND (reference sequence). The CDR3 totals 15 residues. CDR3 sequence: CASSIRGSLATEAFF.

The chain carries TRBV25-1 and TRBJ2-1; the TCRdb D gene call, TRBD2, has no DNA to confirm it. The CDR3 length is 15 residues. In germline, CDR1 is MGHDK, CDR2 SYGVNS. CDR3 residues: CASSERPELYNELFF.

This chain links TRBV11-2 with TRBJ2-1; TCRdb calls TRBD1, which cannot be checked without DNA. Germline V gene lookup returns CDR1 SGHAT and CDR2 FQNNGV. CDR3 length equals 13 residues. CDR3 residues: CASSVETGTEQFF.

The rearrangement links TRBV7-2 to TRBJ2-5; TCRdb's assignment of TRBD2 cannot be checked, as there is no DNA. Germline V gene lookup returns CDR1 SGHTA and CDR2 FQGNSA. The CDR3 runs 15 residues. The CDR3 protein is CASSLLGTYQETQYF.

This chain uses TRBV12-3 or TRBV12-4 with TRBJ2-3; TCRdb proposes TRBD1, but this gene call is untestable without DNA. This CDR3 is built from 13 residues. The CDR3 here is CASSTPPTDTQYF.

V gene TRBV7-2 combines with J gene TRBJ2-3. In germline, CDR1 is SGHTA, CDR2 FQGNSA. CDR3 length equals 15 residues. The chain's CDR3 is CASSLAGVAQDTQYF.